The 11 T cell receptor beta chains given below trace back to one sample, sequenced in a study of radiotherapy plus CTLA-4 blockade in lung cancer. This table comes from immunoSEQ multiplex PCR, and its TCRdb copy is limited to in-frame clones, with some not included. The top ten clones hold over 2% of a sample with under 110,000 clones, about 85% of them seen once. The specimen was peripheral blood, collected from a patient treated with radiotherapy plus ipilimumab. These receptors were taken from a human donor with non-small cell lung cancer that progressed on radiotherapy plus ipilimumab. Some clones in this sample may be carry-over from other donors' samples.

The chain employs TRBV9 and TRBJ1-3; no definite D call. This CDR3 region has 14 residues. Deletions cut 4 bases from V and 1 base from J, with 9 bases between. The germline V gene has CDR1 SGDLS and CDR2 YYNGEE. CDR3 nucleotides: TGTGCCAGCAGCTCTCCCAGATCTGGAAACACCATATATTTT. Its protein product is CASSSPRSGNTIYF.

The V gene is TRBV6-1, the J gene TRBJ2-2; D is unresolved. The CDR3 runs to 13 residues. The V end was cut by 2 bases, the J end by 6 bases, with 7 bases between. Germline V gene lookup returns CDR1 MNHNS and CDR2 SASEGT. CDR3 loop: CASSELEAGELFF. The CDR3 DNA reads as TGTGCCAGCAGTGAATTAGAGGCCGGGGAGCTGTTTTTT.

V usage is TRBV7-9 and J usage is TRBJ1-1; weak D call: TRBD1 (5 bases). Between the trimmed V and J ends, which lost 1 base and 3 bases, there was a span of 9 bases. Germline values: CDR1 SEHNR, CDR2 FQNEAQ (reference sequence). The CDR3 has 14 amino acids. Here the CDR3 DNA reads TGTGCCAGCAGCTTAGTATACAGGTACACTGAAGCTTTCTTT. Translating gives CASSLVYRYTEAFF. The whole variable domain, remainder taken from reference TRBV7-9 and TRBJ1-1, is DTGVSQNPRHKITKRGQNVTFRCDPISEHNRLYWYRQTLGQGPEFLTYFQNEAQLEKSRLLSDRFSAERPKGSFSTLEIQRTEQGDSAMYLCASSLVYRYTEAFFGQGTRLTVV.

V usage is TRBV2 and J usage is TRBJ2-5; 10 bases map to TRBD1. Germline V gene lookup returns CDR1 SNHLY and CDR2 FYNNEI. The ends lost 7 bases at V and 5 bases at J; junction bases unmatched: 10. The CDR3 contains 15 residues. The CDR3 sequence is CASIRGQGVGETQYF. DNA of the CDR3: TGTGCCAGCATACGCGGACAGGGGGTAGGGGAGACCCAGTACTTC. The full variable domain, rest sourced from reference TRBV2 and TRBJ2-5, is EPEVTQTPSHQVTQMGQEVILRCVPISNHLYFYWYRQILGQKVEFLVSFYNNEISEKSEIFDDQFSVERPDGSNFTLKIRSTKLEDSAMYFCASIRGQGVGETQYFGPGTRLLVL.

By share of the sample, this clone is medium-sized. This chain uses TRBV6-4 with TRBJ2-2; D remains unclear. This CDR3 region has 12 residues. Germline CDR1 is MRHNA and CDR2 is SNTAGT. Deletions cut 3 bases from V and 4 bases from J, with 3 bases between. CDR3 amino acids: CASSEGTGELFF. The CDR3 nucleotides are TGTGCCAGCAGTGAGGGCACCGGGGAGCTGTTTTTT.

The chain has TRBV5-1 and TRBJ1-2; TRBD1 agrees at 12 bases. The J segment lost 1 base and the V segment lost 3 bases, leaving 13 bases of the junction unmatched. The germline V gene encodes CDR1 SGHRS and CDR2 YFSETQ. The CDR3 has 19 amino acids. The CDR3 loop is CASSWTGGTGGLINYGYTF. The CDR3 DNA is TGCGCCAGCAGCTGGACCGGTGGGACAGGGGGCCTCATTAACTATGGCTACACCTTC.

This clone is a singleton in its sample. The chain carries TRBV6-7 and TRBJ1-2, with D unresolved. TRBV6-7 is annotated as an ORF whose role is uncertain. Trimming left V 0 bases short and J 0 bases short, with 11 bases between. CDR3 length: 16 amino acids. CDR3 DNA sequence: TGTGCCAGCAGTTACTCGAGTCGCAGAACTAACTATGGCTACACCTTC. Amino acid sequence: CASSYSSRRTNYGYTF.

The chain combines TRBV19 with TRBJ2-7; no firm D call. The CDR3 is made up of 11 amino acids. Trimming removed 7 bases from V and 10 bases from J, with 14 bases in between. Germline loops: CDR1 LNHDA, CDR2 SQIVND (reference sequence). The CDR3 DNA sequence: TGTGCCAGTATTGCGAACGGAAATCAGTACTTC. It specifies CASIANGNQYF.

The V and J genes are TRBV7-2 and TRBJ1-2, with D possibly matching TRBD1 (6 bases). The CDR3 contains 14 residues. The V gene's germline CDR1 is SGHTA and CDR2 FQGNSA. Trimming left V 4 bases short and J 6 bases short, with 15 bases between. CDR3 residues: CASSYGGRINGYTF. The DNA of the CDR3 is TGTGCCAGCAGCTATGGGGGGCGGATAAATGGCTACACCTTC.

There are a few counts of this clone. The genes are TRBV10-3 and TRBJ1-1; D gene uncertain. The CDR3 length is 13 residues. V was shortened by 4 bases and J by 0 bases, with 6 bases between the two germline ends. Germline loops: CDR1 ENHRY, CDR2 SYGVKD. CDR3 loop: CAISGQMNTEAFF. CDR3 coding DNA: TGTGCCATCAGTGGTCAGATGAACACTGAAGCTTTCTTT.

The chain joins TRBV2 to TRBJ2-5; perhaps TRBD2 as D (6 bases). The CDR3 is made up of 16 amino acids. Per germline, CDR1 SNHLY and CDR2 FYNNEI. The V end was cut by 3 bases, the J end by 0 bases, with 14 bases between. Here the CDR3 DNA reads TGTGCCAGCAGTGAGCGGGGTGGGGGGTACCAAGAGACCCAGTACTTC. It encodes CASSERGGGYQETQYF.